This T cell receptor beta chain was identified during a study of cytomegalovirus exposure and HLA in healthy donors. The overall study: Prior work identified 120 million or so unique TCR beta sequences in 150 million to 200 million T cells.

Findings and limits, study-wide: Reports showed the classifier diagnosing cytomegalovirus status with high specificity and sensitivity.

PCR employed 60 Vbeta and 13 Jbeta primers. This table comes from immunoSEQ multiplex PCR, and its TCRdb copy is limited to in-frame clones, with some not included. The data hold around 150,000 clones, with more than 70% observed a single time. Unrecorded immune exposures were likely, despite nominal health at sampling. Comment on this clone: Its antigen is unidentified.

This CDR3 comprises 15 residues. Germline V gives CDR1 MGHRA, CDR2 YSYEKL. The V end lost 2 bases, the J end lost 0 bases, and 8 bases lay between the germline ends. The sequencing sample was made of PBMCs. The chain carries TRBV4-1 and TRBJ2-1; D is ambiguous. This sequence was found in a male donor in good health and CMV-seronegative. The CDR3 nucleotides read TGCGCCAGCAGCCAAACGATGAGCTCCTACAATGAGCAGTTCTTC. It codes for CASSQTMSSYNEQFF.